The present TCR beta chain was sequenced within a study of breast tumors, draining lymph nodes, adjacent tissues. In TCRdb, the multiplex PCR reads were re-called with MiXCR into one record per CDR3 protein. The data show tens of thousands of distinct CDR3 sequences, roughly 20% seen once. Notes on the study in general: Data only fit, rather than demonstrated, lymph node origin of most tumor T cells. Compared with basal-like, luminal-like tumors shared significantly more repertoire with nontumor tissue.

Axillary draining lymph nodes of breast cancer patients supplied the node samples. This clonotype was found many times. Its antigen is as yet unknown. CDR1 is DFQATT and CDR2 is SNEGSKA in the germline V gene (reference sequence). The CDR3 spans 14 residues. The ends were cut back, 3 bases at V and 2 bases at J, with 11 bases in the middle. The sequencing input was axillary lymph node tissue. The source of this sequence is a female donor with breast cancer. Some clones in this sample may be carry-over from other donors' samples. The gene calls are TRBV20-1 and TRBJ2-1, with a weak D call TRBD2 (5 bases). The CDR3 sequence: CSARPRETYNEQFF. DNA of the CDR3: TGCAGTGCTAGGCCCCGGGAAACCTACAATGAGCAGTTCTTC.